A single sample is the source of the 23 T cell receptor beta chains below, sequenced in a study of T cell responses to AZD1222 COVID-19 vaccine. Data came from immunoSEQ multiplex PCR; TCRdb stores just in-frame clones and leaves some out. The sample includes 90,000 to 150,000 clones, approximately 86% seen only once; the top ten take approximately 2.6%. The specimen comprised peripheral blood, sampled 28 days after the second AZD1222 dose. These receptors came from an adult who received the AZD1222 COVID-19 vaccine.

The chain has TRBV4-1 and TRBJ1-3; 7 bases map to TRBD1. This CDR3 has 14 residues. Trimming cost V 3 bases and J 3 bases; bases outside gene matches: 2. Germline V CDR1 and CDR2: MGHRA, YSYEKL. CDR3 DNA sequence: TGCGCCAGCAGCCAGACAGGGCTTGGAAACACCATATATTTT. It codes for CASSQTGLGNTIYF.

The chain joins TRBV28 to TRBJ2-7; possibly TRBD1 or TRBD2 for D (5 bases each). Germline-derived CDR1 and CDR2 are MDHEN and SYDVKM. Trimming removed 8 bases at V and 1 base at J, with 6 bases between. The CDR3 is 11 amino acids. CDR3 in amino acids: CASEGSYEQYF. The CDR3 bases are TGTGCCAGCGAGGGGTCCTACGAGCAGTACTTC.

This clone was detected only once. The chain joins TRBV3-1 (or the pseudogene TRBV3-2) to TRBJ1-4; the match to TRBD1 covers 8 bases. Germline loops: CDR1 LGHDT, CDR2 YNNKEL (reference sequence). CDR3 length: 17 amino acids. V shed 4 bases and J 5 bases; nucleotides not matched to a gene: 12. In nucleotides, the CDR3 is TGTGCCAGCAGCCGATTTCAGGGGGCGACATACAATGAAAAACTGTTTTTT. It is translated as CASSRFQGATYNEKLFF.

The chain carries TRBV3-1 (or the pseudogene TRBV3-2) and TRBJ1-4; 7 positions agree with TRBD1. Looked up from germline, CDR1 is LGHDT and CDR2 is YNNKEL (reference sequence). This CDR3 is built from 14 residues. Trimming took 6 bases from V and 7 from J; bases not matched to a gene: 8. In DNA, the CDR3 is TGTGCCAGCAGACAACAGGGGTCGGGTGAAAAACTGTTTTTT. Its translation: CASRQQGSGEKLFF.

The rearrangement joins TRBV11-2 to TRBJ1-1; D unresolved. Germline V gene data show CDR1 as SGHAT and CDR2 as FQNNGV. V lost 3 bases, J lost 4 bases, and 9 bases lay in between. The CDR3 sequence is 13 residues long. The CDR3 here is CASSFASPTEAFF. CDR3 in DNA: TGTGCCAGCAGCTTCGCATCCCCCACTGAAGCTTTCTTT. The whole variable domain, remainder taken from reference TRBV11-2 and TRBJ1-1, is EAGVAQSPRYKIIEKRQSVAFWCNPISGHATLYWYQQILGQGPKLLIQFQNNGVVDDSQLPKDRFSAERLKGVDSTLKIQPAKLEDSAVYLCASSFASPTEAFFGQGTRLTVV.

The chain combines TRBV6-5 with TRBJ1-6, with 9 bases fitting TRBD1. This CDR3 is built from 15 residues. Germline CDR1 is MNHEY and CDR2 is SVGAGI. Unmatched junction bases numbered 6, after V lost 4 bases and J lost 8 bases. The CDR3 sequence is CASSWGQGMDSPLHF. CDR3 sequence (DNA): TGTGCCAGCAGTTGGGGACAGGGAATGGATTCACCCCTCCACTTT.

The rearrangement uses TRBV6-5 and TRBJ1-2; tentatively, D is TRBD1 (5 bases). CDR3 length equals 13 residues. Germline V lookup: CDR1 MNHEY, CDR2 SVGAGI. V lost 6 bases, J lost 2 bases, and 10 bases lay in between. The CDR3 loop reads CASRLDRNYGYTF. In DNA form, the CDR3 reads TGTGCCAGCAGACTTGACAGAAACTATGGCTACACCTTC.

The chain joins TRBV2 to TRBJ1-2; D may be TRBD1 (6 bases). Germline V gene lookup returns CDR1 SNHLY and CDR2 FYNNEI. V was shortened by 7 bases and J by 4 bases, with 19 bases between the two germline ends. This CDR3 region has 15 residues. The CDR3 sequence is CASTERGTLGYGYTF. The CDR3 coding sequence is TGTGCCAGCACCGAAAGGGGGACATTGGGCTATGGCTACACCTTC.

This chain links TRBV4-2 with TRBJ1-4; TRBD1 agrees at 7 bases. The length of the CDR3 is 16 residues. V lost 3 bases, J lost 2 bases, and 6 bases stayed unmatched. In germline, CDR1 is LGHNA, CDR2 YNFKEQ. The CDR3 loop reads CASSHSPGQTNEKLFF. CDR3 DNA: TGTGCCAGCAGCCATTCGCCGGGACAGACTAATGAAAAACTGTTTTTT.

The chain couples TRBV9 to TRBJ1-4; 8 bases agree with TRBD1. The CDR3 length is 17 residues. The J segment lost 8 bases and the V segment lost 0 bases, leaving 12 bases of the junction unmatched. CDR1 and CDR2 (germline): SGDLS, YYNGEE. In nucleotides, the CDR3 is TGTGCCAGCAGCGTAGATGTAATGGGACAGGAAGGCGAAAAACTGTTTTTT. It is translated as CASSVDVMGQEGEKLFF.

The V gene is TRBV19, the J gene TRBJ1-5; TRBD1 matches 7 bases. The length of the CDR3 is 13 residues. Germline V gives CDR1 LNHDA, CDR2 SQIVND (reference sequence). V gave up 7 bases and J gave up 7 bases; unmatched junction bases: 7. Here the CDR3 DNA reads TGTGCCAGTAAAAACAGGGGACACCAGCCCCAGCATTTT. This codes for CASKNRGHQPQHF. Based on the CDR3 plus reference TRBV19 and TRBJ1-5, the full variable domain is DGGITQSPKYLFRKEGQNVTLSCEQNLNHDAMYWYRQDPGQGLRLIYYSQIVNDFQKGDIAEGYSVSREKKESFPLTVTSAQKNPTAFYLCASKNRGHQPQHFGDGTRLSIL.

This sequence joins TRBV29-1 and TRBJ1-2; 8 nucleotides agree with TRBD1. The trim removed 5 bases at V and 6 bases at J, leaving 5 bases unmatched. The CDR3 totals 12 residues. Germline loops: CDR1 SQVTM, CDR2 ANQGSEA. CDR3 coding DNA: TGCAGCGTTATAGCACAGGGGGATGGCTACACCTTC. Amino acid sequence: CSVIAQGDGYTF.

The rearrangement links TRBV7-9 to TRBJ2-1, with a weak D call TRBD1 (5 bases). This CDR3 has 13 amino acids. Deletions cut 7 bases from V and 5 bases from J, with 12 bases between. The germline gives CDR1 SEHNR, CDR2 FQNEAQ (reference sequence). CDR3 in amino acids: CASTLDSDNEQFF. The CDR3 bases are TGTGCCAGCACCCTAGACAGCGACAATGAGCAGTTCTTC.

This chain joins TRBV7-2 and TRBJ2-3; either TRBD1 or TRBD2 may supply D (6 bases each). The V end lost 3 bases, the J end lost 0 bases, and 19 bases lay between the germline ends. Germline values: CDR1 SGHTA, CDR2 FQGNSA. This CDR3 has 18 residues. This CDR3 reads CASSLRLGGGPSTDTQYF. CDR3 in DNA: TGTGCCAGCAGCTTGCGTTTAGGGGGAGGACCTAGCACAGATACGCAGTATTTT.

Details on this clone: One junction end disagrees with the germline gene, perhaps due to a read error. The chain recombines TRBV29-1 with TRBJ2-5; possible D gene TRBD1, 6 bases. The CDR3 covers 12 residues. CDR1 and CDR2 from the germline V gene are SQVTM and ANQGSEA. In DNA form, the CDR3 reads TGCAGCGTCGCAATCCTGGGGGACATTGAGGACTTC. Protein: CSVAILGDIEDF. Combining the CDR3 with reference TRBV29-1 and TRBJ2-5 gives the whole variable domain SAVISQKPSRDICQRGTSLTIQCQVDSQVTMMFWYRQQPGQSLTLIATANQGSEATYESGFVIDKFPISRPNLTFSTLTVSNMSPEDSSIYLCSVAILGDIEDFGPGTRLLVL.

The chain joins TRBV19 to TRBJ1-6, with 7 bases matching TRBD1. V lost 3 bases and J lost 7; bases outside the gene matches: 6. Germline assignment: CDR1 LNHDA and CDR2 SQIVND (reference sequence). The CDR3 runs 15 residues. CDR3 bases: TGTGCCAGTAGTATGGGGAAACAGGGGAATTCACCCCTCCACTTT. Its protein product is CASSMGKQGNSPLHF.

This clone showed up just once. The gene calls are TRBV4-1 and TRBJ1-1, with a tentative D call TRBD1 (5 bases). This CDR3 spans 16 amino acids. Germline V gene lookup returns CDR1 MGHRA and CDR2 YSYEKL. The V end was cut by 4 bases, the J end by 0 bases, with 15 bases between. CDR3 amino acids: CASSPQEGAMNTEAFF. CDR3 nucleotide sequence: TGCGCCAGCAGCCCCCAGGAAGGGGCGATGAACACTGAAGCTTTCTTT.

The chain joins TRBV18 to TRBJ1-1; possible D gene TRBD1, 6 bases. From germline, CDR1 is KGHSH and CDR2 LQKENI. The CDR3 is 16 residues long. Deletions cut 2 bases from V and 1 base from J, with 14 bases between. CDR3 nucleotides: TGTGCCAGCTCACCAAGTGGGGGCAGATGGAACACTGAAGCTTTCTTT. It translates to CASSPSGGRWNTEAFF. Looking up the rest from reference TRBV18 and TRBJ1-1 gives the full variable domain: NAGVMQNPRHLVRRRGQEARLRCSPMKGHSHVYWYRQLPEEGLKFMVYLQKENIIDESGMPKERFSAEFPKEGPSILRIQQVVRGDSAAYFCASSPSGGRWNTEAFFGQGTRLTVV.

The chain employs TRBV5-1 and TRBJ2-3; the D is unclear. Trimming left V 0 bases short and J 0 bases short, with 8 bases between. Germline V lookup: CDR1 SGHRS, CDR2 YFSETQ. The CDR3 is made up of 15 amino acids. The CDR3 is CASSLGATSTDTQYF. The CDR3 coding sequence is TGCGCCAGCAGCTTGGGGGCGACTAGCACAGATACGCAGTATTTT.

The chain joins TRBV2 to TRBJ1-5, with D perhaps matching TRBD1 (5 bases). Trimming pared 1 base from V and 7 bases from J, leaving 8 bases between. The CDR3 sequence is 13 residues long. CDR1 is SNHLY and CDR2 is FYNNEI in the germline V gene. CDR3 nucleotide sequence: TGTGCCAGCAGTGAAGGGGGCCCACAGCCCCAGCATTTT. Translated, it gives CASSEGGPQPQHF.

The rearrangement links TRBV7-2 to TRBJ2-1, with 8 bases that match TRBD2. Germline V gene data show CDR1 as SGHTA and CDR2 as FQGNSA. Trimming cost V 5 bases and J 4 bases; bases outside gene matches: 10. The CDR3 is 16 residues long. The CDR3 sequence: CASSPRLRGGYNEQFF. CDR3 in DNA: TGTGCCAGCAGCCCTCGGTTACGGGGGGGATACAATGAGCAGTTCTTC.

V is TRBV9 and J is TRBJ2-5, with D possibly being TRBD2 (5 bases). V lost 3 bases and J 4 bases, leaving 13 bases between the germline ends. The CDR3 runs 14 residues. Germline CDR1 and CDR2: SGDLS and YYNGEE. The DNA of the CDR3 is TGTGCCAGCAGCGGGAACCTAGCCTCAGAGACCCAGTACTTC. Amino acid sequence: CASSGNLASETQYF.

The CDR3 is CASSMEGQDFRGDGYTF. The CDR3 DNA sequence: TGTGCCAGTAGTATGGAGGGACAGGACTTCCGTGGTGATGGCTACACCTTC. The chain carries TRBV19 and TRBJ1-2; 8 bases are a match to TRBD1. The ends lost 3 bases at V and 6 bases at J; junction bases unmatched: 15. The CDR3 spans 17 residues. Germline CDR1 is LNHDA and CDR2 is SQIVND (reference sequence).